The 5 T cell receptor beta chains listed next were all sequenced from one sample in a study of post-analysis software for immune sequencing data. No antigen has been identified for these receptors. Unique molecular identifiers featured in each of the TCR beta cDNA libraries. MiXCR was run by TCRdb on the PCR reads, yielding one entry per CDR3 protein. This sample has hundreds of thousands of distinct CDR3 sequences, with 30% found just once. Regarding the study as a whole: In patients, roughly five TRBV segments were more frequent than in controls, with TRBV5-6, TRBV5-1 and TRBV20-1 among them.

Sequenced sample: blood. The source is a girl aged 5-17 years with multiple sclerosis.

The rearrangement uses TRBV6-2 or TRBV6-3 and TRBJ1-4; D gene uncertain. CDR1 is MNHEY, CDR2 SVGEGT, per germline. The CDR3 has 14 amino acids. V was clipped by 0 bases and J by 5 bases, with 7 bases between them. CDR3 nucleotide sequence: TGTGCCAGCAGTTACTCGATGCGGAATGAAAAACTGTTTTTT. Translating gives CASSYSMRNEKLFF.

In its sample, this clonotype was seen a few times. This chain connects TRBV7-2 to TRBJ2-4, with 8 nucleotides matching TRBD2. V was pared by 5 bases and J by 15 bases, with 12 bases of the junction left unmatched. CDR1 is SGHTA and CDR2 is FQGNSA in the germline V gene. The CDR3 has 13 residues. The CDR3 region has the DNA TGTGCCAGCAGCCCGGAACTAGCGGCCCCCGTGTACTTC. It encodes CASSPELAAPVYF.

In its sample, this clonotype was seen a few times. This chain links TRBV2 with TRBJ2-7; maybe TRBD2 (6 bases). V was shortened by 6 bases and J by 6 bases, with 12 bases between the two germline ends. This CDR3 comprises 12 residues. Germline V gene data show CDR1 as SNHLY and CDR2 as FYNNEI. CDR3 DNA: TGTGCCAGCAGGCGGACTATCACCGAGCAGTACTTC. Protein: CASRRTITEQYF.

This chain links TRBV25-1 with TRBJ2-3; 8 bases match TRBD2. Germline V lookup: CDR1 MGHDK, CDR2 SYGVNS. The CDR3 totals 15 residues. The ends lost 10 bases at V and 6 bases at J; junction bases unmatched: 15. The CDR3 DNA follows: TGTGCCACCTCCGGGAGCGGGAGAACCTCCGATACGCAGTATTTT. Protein sequence: CATSGSGRTSDTQYF. The whole variable domain, filled in from reference TRBV25-1 and TRBJ2-3, reads EADIYQTPRYLVIGTGKKITLECSQTMGHDKMYWYQQDPGMELHLIHYSYGVNSTEKGDLSSESTVSRIRTEHFPLTLESARPSHTSQYLCATSGSGRTSDTQYFGPGTRLTVL.

V gene TRBV21-1 combines with J gene TRBJ1-2. TRBV21-1 is reported as a pseudogene. The CDR3 sequence is 20 residues long. This CDR3 is CASSKKDWDSTSRPNYGYTF. The DNA for the CDR3 is TGTGCCAGCAGCAAAAAGGATTGGGACTCTACCAGTCGGCCTAACTATGGCTACACCTTC.